This T cell receptor (beta chain) was retrieved from a study of OX40 agonist ivuxolimab in advanced cancers. The protocol was immunoSEQ multiplex PCR, while the TCRdb copy is restricted to in-frame clones and leaves out a portion. The table has some 80,000 clones, more than 80% seen once; the top ten hold around 4.4%. This CDR3 is built from 15 residues. V lost 3 bases, J lost 4 bases, and 8 bases stayed unmatched. Germline V gene sequence: CDR1 MNHEY, CDR2 SMNVEV (reference sequence). The chain is built from TRBV27 and TRBJ1-1; 7 bases line up with TRBD1. The material was CD4+ or CD8+ T cells sorted from blood, obtained in a trial of the OX40 agonist ivuxolimab. The sequence derives from an adult with an advanced solid tumor such as melanoma, head and neck, liver or kidney cancer. CDR3 in DNA: TGTGCCAGCAGTTTGTCGACAGGGTTTGTCACTGAAGCTTTCTTT. Translation: CASSLSTGFVTEAFF.